These 25 T cell receptor beta chains came from one sample sequenced in a study of T cell responses to AZD1222 COVID-19 vaccine. The method was immunoSEQ multiplex PCR; TCRdb's version includes in-frame clones alone and lacks a portion of them. Here the sample spans under 150,000 clones, 85% to 90% being singletons. Material: peripheral blood, obtained on day 0 of AZD1222 vaccination. These receptors were obtained from an adult in good health.

The CDR3 coding sequence is TGTGCCAGCAGTTCTACAGGGTCTTCACCCCTCCACTTT. Residues: CASSSTGSSPLHF. This rearrangement joins TRBV25-1 to TRBJ1-6; TRBD1 might be the D (6 bases). Trimming left V 5 bases short and J 9 bases short, with 11 bases between. This CDR3 spans 13 amino acids. The V gene's germline CDR1 is MGHDK and CDR2 SYGVNS.

The V gene is TRBV2, the J gene TRBJ2-7; TRBD1 agrees at 10 bases. Germline CDR1 is SNHLY and CDR2 is FYNNEI. The trim removed 8 bases at V and 2 bases at J, leaving 6 bases unmatched. This CDR3 region has 14 residues. CDR3 DNA sequence: TGTGCCAGCCTCCGGGACAGGGGTCCCTACGAGCAGTACTTC. Translated, it gives CASLRDRGPYEQYF. Complete variable domain (other parts from reference TRBV2 and TRBJ2-7): EPEVTQTPSHQVTQMGQEVILRCVPISNHLYFYWYRQILGQKVEFLVSFYNNEISEKSEIFDDQFSVERPDGSNFTLKIRSTKLEDSAMYFCASLRDRGPYEQYFGPGTRLTVT.

The rearrangement links TRBV7-9 to TRBJ2-5; D assignment may be TRBD1 or TRBD2 (5 bases each). From germline, CDR1 is SEHNR and CDR2 FQNEAQ (reference sequence). The germline V and J ends were trimmed by 1 base and 4 bases, with 19 bases remaining between them. CDR3 length: 17 amino acids. Written as DNA, the CDR3 is TGTGCCAGCAGCTTAGACCGGCGGCAGGGTGCGGGAGAGACCCAGTACTTC. It encodes CASSLDRRQGAGETQYF. Together with reference TRBV7-9 and TRBJ2-5, the CDR3 gives the full variable domain: DTGVSQNPRHKITKRGQNVTFRCDPISEHNRLYWYRQTLGQGPEFLTYFQNEAQLEKSRLLSDRFSAERPKGSFSTLEIQRTEQGDSAMYLCASSLDRRQGAGETQYFGPGTRLLVL.

The chain recombines TRBV12-3 or TRBV12-4 with TRBJ2-7, with TRBD2 as a possible D gene (6 bases). The CDR3 runs 12 residues. Trimming shortened V by 4 bases and J by 6 bases, and 10 bases separated the two germline ends. In nucleotides, the CDR3 is TGTGCCAGCAGTTCGACTAGTTCCGAGCAGTACTTC. This encodes CASSSTSSEQYF.

V usage is TRBV29-1 and J usage is TRBJ1-2; the D is unclear. Germline loops: CDR1 SQVTM, CDR2 ANQGSEA. The CDR3 runs to 16 residues. V lost 6 bases to trimming and J lost 0 bases, with 20 bases between them. As DNA, the CDR3 is TGCAGCGTCCCCCGGGCTCAGTCCAAAGCTAACTATGGCTACACCTTC. Translation: CSVPRAQSKANYGYTF. Combining the CDR3 with reference TRBV29-1 and TRBJ1-2 gives the whole variable domain SAVISQKPSRDICQRGTSLTIQCQVDSQVTMMFWYRQQPGQSLTLIATANQGSEATYESGFVIDKFPISRPNLTFSTLTVSNMSPEDSSIYLCSVPRAQSKANYGYTFGSGTRLTVV.

This rearrangement joins TRBV18 to TRBJ1-5, with D maybe TRBD1 (5 bases). Looked up from germline, CDR1 is KGHSH and CDR2 is LQKENI. The CDR3 contains 16 residues. Between the trimmed V and J ends, which lost 3 bases and 4 bases, there was a span of 16 bases. CDR3 coding DNA: TGTGCCAGCTCACCGAATGCCCAGGGCGTTAATCAGCCCCAGCATTTT. It codes for CASSPNAQGVNQPQHF.

The chain uses TRBV7-9 and TRBJ1-4; the D gene is possibly TRBD1 (5 bases). CDR1 and CDR2 (germline): SEHNR, FQNEAQ (reference sequence). This CDR3 has 18 amino acids. Trimming took 1 base from V and 5 from J, leaving 20 bases between them. The CDR3 bases are TGTGCCAGCAGCTTAGAAGATCCAAGGGACGGAAGAAATGAAAAACTGTTTTTT. Its protein is CASSLEDPRDGRNEKLFF.

The CDR3 coding sequence is TGTGCCTGGAGGTCGGACCCCGGGCCCGGAAACACCATATATTTT. This translates into CAWRSDPGPGNTIYF. This chain uses TRBV30 with TRBJ1-3; D gene ambiguous. The CDR3 totals 15 residues. The V gene's germline CDR1 is GTSNPN and CDR2 SVGIG (reference sequence). The V end was cut by 3 bases, the J end by 4 bases, with 16 bases between.

The chain has TRBV5-1 and TRBJ2-2; D unresolved. The CDR3 is 15 residues long. Germline-derived CDR1 and CDR2 are SGHRS and YFSETQ. Trimming removed 1 base from V and 0 bases from J, with 7 bases in between. CDR3 DNA sequence: TGCGCCAGCAGCTTGAAGCAGGCGAACACCGGGGAGCTGTTTTTT. Translated: CASSLKQANTGELFF.

The chain is built from TRBV3-1 (or the pseudogene TRBV3-2) and TRBJ2-3; TRBD2 matches 12 bases. The CDR3 runs 16 residues. Germline assignment: CDR1 LGHDT and CDR2 YNNKEL (reference sequence). J gave up 5 bases and V 4 bases, and 7 bases lay outside the gene matches. CDR3 sequence (DNA): TGTGCCAGCAGCCCTCTAGCGGGGGGGCCATTAGATACGCAGTATTTT. Its translation is CASSPLAGGPLDTQYF.

Only one count was recorded for this clone. V usage is TRBV6-5 and J usage is TRBJ2-7, with 9 bases identical to TRBD1. The germline gives CDR1 MNHEY, CDR2 SVGAGI. The trim removed 5 bases at V and 4 bases at J, leaving 9 bases unmatched. The CDR3 has 15 amino acids. The CDR3, as DNA: TGTGCCAGCAGTACTGGGACAGGGAGATTTTACGAGCAGTACTTC. Encoded protein: CASSTGTGRFYEQYF.

V is TRBV4-2 and J is TRBJ1-4, with D unresolved. V gave up 4 bases and J gave up 4 bases, with 10 bases separating them. This CDR3 spans 14 amino acids. Per the germline V gene, CDR1 is LGHNA and CDR2 is YNFKEQ. This CDR3 reads CASSRTILNEKLFF. The CDR3 DNA is TGTGCCAGCAGCCGCACGATACTTAATGAAAAACTGTTTTTT.

This chain connects TRBV2 to TRBJ1-5; D is ambiguous. CDR3 length: 14 residues. The V gene's germline CDR1 is SNHLY and CDR2 FYNNEI. Trimming stripped 0 bases from V and 1 base from J, with 4 bases between. The CDR3 is CASSEASSNQPQHF. As DNA, the CDR3 is TGTGCCAGCAGTGAAGCTAGCAGCAATCAGCCCCAGCATTTT.

The V gene is TRBV5-3, the J gene TRBJ2-7; D not resolved. TRBV5-3 is an ORF, and what it does is uncertain. CDR3 length: 18 residues. Trimming took off 4 bases at V and 6 bases at J, with 29 bases between the two ends. CDR3 nucleotides: TGTGCCAGAAGCCCCCCCCTTGGGTGCTTTGTGAGTTTGGGCGAGCAGTACTTC. As protein: CARSPPLGCFVSLGEQYF.

The chain recombines TRBV9 with TRBJ2-7; perhaps TRBD1 as D (6 bases). The ends were cut back, 4 bases at V and 6 bases at J, with 11 bases in the middle. There are 12 residues in the CDR3. Germline V gene sequence: CDR1 SGDLS, CDR2 YYNGEE. The CDR3, as DNA: TGTGCCAGCAGCTTACAGGACAGCGAGCAGTACTTC. Its translation: CASSLQDSEQYF. Together with reference TRBV9 and TRBJ2-7, the CDR3 gives the full variable domain: DSGVTQTPKHLITATGQRVTLRCSPRSGDLSVYWYQQSLDQGLQFLIQYYNGEERAKGNILERFSAQQFPDLHSELNLSSLELGDSALYFCASSLQDSEQYFGPGTRLTVT.

V gene TRBV2 combines with J gene TRBJ1-4; the D is unclear. The CDR3 loop spans 15 amino acids. The germline gives CDR1 SNHLY, CDR2 FYNNEI. V was pared by 5 bases and J by 3 bases, with 13 bases between. The CDR3, as DNA: TGTGCCAGCAGTCCGACCGAGAGGCCTAATGAAAAACTGTTTTTT. Its translation is CASSPTERPNEKLFF.

The chain uses TRBV18 and TRBJ1-4; 7 nucleotides match TRBD1. The CDR3 length is 15 residues. V lost 0 bases, J lost 8 bases, and 6 bases stayed unmatched. Germline CDR1 is KGHSH and CDR2 is LQKENI. In nucleotides, the CDR3 is TGTGCCAGCTCACCACCGGGACAGCAAGGAGAAAAACTGTTTTTT. It codes for CASSPPGQQGEKLFF.

V gene TRBV7-2 combines with J gene TRBJ2-1, with 11 bases that match TRBD2. Losses at the gene ends were 2 bases for V and 7 bases for J; bases not matched to a gene: 4. From germline, CDR1 is SGHTA and CDR2 FQGNSA. This CDR3 region has 15 residues. The CDR3, as DNA: TGTGCCAGCAGCTTAACTAGCGGGAGAATTAATGAGCAGTTCTTC. Translation gives CASSLTSGRINEQFF.

The table lists this clone with a few counts. This chain connects TRBV7-2 to TRBJ2-7; D uncertain. There are 13 residues in the CDR3. Germline values: CDR1 SGHTA, CDR2 FQGNSA. V was shortened by 7 bases and J by 0 bases, with 10 bases between the two germline ends. CDR3 nucleotide sequence: TGTGCCAGCACCCTCGCCAGCTCCTACGAGCAGTACTTC. This gives the protein CASTLASSYEQYF.

This clone showed up just a few times. The J gene is TRBJ1-4, the V gene TRBV7-9; D gene unclear. The CDR3 contains 12 residues. Trimming pared 11 bases from V and 6 bases from J, leaving 13 bases between. Per the germline V gene, CDR1 is SEHNR and CDR2 is FQNEAQ (reference sequence). CDR3 loop: CACALFHEKLFF. CDR3 DNA sequence: TGTGCCTGCGCCCTATTCCATGAAAAACTGTTTTTT.

This clone was recorded only once. The rearrangement links TRBV2 to TRBJ1-1; TRBD1 matches at 8 bases. The germline gives CDR1 SNHLY, CDR2 FYNNEI. There are 13 residues in the CDR3. Trimming cost V 6 bases and J 7 bases; bases outside gene matches: 7. CDR3 coding DNA: TGTGCCAGCAGAATCGGACAGGGCCTTGAAGCTTTCTTT. Its protein product is CASRIGQGLEAFF.

The chain recombines TRBV19 with TRBJ2-2; the D call may be TRBD1 or TRBD2 (5 bases each). Trimming stripped 3 bases from V and 4 bases from J, with 18 bases between. This CDR3 has 17 residues. Germline CDR1 reads LNHDA; CDR2 reads SQIVND (reference sequence). The CDR3, as DNA: TGTGCCAGTAGTATTGGATCAGGACTCGGGGCCACCGGGGAGCTGTTTTTT. It encodes CASSIGSGLGATGELFF. The variable domain in full, completed from reference TRBV19 and TRBJ2-2, reads DGGITQSPKYLFRKEGQNVTLSCEQNLNHDAMYWYRQDPGQGLRLIYYSQIVNDFQKGDIAEGYSVSREKKESFPLTVTSAQKNPTAFYLCASSIGSGLGATGELFFGEGSRLTVL.

The V and J genes are TRBV12-5 and TRBJ2-5, with D unclear. Germline V gene sequence: CDR1 LGHNT, CDR2 FRNRAP. The CDR3 length is 13 residues. V was shortened by 6 bases and J by 4 bases, with 12 bases between the two germline ends. In DNA form, the CDR3 reads TGTGCTAGTGGAGTGTTCAATGGAGAGACCCAGTACTTC. Its protein product is CASGVFNGETQYF. The full variable domain, completed using reference TRBV12-5 and TRBJ2-5, is DARVTQTPRHKVTEMGQEVTMRCQPILGHNTVFWYRQTMMQGLELLAYFRNRAPLDDSGMPKDRFSAEMPDATLATLKIQPSEPRDSAVYFCASGVFNGETQYFGPGTRLLVL.

The chain employs TRBV27 and TRBJ1-5, with D possibly matching TRBD1 (6 bases). Between the trimmed V and J ends, which lost 2 bases and 2 bases, there was a span of 22 bases. This CDR3 is 19 amino acids long. The germline V gene has CDR1 MNHEY and CDR2 SMNVEV (reference sequence). The CDR3 loop is CASSLRFRGRSGGNQPQHF. As DNA, the CDR3 is TGTGCCAGCAGTTTAAGGTTCAGGGGAAGGAGCGGTGGCAATCAGCCCCAGCATTTT.

The chain joins TRBV2 to TRBJ1-1, with D perhaps matching TRBD1 (6 bases). Germline values: CDR1 SNHLY, CDR2 FYNNEI. V was shortened by 6 bases and J by 6 bases, with 14 bases between the two germline ends. This CDR3 has 13 amino acids. CDR3 coding DNA: TGTGCCAGCAGGGCGACAGGAATCCCTGAAGCTTTCTTT. It is translated as CASRATGIPEAFF.